This T cell receptor beta chain was sequenced for a study of T-cell reconstitution after alpha-beta-depleted transplantation in children. Preparation of the TCRbeta library used unique molecular identifiers. One entry per CDR3 protein results from TCRdb running MiXCR on the PCR reads. The repertoire has about 270,000 distinct CDR3 sequences, almost 10% of them found once; the top ten carry around 9.1%. The CDR3 runs 14 residues. Germline values: CDR1 SGHVS, CDR2 FQNEAQ. The ends were cut back, 5 bases at V and 8 bases at J, with 18 bases in the middle. The sample here was PBMCs from the stem cell graft donor, taken from the stem cell graft. This chain links TRBV7-8 with TRBJ1-2; D call uncertain. This TCR derives from a human donor who donated a stem cell graft to a child with SCID. CDR3 region: CASSPLGELRGYTF. The CDR3 DNA reads as TGTGCCAGCAGCCCCCTTGGGGAACTGAGGGGCTACACCTTC.